This T cell receptor (beta chain) is from a study of shared clonotypes between healthy human individuals. Study outcomes and limitations: Though the depth was large, rarefaction showed that sorted-subset sequencing was incomplete.

A word on this clone: Its antigen is unidentified.

Profiling relied on immunoSEQ multiplex PCR, and the TCRdb table lists in-frame clones only, not all of them. The top ten hold over 0.12% of the sample, which has roughly 2.5 million clones, around 94% seen once. The sequence was obtained from a man aged 18 to 29 in good health. The sequencing input was naive CD4+ T cells sorted from blood. Subset in this sample: CD45RA+ positively selected.

The CDR3 DNA sequence: TGTGCCAGCACGGGGTTTCTAGCAGGCTCCTACGAGCAGTACTTC. It translates to CASTGFLAGSYEQYF. This chain joins TRBV28 and TRBJ2-5; a possible D gene is TRBD2 (5 bases). TRBJ2-7 matches the DNA end more closely, so the J call is doubtful. Germline assignment: CDR1 MDHEN and CDR2 SYDVKM. The CDR3 spans 15 residues.